This paragraph reports one T cell receptor beta chain. The entry originates in a study of T cells in Graves' hyperthyroidism and ophthalmopathy. Researchers amplified the TCR beta CDR3 regions from RNA transcripts. RT-PCR in the first round (using the HTBI primer set) targeted the TCR CDR3. Each CDR3 protein is one row after TCRdb ran MiXCR on the multiplex PCR reads. The table records more than 450,000 distinct CDR3 sequences, 14% of them present only once. Trimming left V 0 bases short and J 3 bases short, with 12 bases between. CDR3 length equals 14 residues. Germline-derived CDR1 and CDR2 are DFQATT and SNEGSKA (reference sequence).

The receptor was isolated from a woman in her forties with Graves' hyperthyroidism. The rearrangement uses TRBV20-1 and TRBJ2-7; weak D call: TRBD1 (5 bases). Sequencing used blood. The CDR3 sequence is CSARDQGNNYEQYF. DNA for the CDR3: TGCAGTGCTAGAGATCAGGGAAATAACTACGAGCAGTACTTC.